One and the same sample provided the 9 T cell receptor beta chains below, sequenced in a study of T-cell reconstitution after alpha-beta-depleted transplantation in children. During its preparation, the TCRbeta library received unique molecular identifiers. In TCRdb, the PCR reads were re-called with MiXCR into one record per CDR3 protein. The table has more than 550,000 distinct CDR3 sequences, about 10% seen once. Sequences were derived from PBMCs from the stem cell graft donor, sampled from the stem cell graft. Every receptor here comes from a human donor who donated a stem cell graft to a child with acute myeloid leukemia.

Here the CDR3 reads CASSVGTSGRALTDTQYF. The CDR3 nucleotides are TGTGCCAGCAGCGTAGGGACTAGCGGGAGGGCCTTAACAGATACGCAGTATTTT. This chain links TRBV9 with TRBJ2-3; TRBD2 matches at 15 bases. Germline CDR1 reads SGDLS; CDR2 reads YYNGEE. The CDR3 covers 18 residues. J was trimmed by 3 bases and V by 0 bases; bases with no gene match: 5.

This clonotype turned up a few times. The chain uses TRBV5-6 and TRBJ2-7, with TRBD1 matching 10 bases. The V gene's germline CDR1 is SGHDT and CDR2 YYEEEE. CDR3 length: 15 residues. The ends lost 6 bases at V and 7 bases at J; junction bases unmatched: 13. CDR3 residues: CASTALTGGSGEQYF. The CDR3 nucleotides read TGTGCCAGCACCGCCCTGACAGGGGGCTCTGGGGAGCAGTACTTC.

In this sample, this clonotype turned up many times. The chain recombines TRBV6-2 or TRBV6-3 with TRBJ2-5; 12 bases line up with TRBD2. This CDR3 contains 16 residues. V shed 6 bases, J shed 6 bases, and the junction held 11 bases outside the gene matches. Germline lookup yields CDR1 MNHEY and CDR2 SVGEGT. The CDR3 here is CASSDPTSGRGKTQYF. The CDR3 DNA reads TGTGCCAGCAGCGACCCGACTAGCGGGAGAGGAAAGACCCAGTACTTC.

CDR3 DNA: TGTGCCAGCAGTTTCGTAGGCGGGAGGGCCGGTTACGAGCAGTACTTC. It specifies CASSFVGGRAGYEQYF. The chain has TRBV28 and TRBJ2-7; 9 bases agree with TRBD2. This CDR3 is 16 amino acids long. J was trimmed by 4 bases and V by 3 bases; bases with no gene match: 10. Germline V lookup: CDR1 MDHEN, CDR2 SYDVKM.

The V and J genes are TRBV5-1 and TRBJ2-1, with 7 positions matching TRBD2. V dropped 4 bases and J dropped 2; count of bases not matched to a gene: 9. CDR1 and CDR2 (germline): SGHRS, YFSETQ. The CDR3 extends over 16 amino acids. The CDR3 region has the DNA TGCGCCAGCAGCCCGTTGGGCGGGAGAACCTACAATGAGCAGTTCTTC. Its protein product is CASSPLGGRTYNEQFF. Combining the CDR3 with reference TRBV5-1 and TRBJ2-1 gives the whole variable domain KAGVTQTPRYLIKTRGQQVTLSCSPISGHRSVSWYQQTPGQGLQFLFEYFSETQRNKGNFPGRFSGRQFSNSRSEMNVSTLELGDSALYLCASSPLGGRTYNEQFFGPGTRLTVL.

Here the CDR3 DNA reads TGTGCCAGCAGCTTAGGGGGGACAGCTTATGGCTACACCTTC. Amino acids: CASSLGGTAYGYTF. This rearrangement joins TRBV7-2 to TRBJ1-2; TRBD1 agrees at 7 bases. CDR1 SGHTA and CDR2 FQGNSA come from the germline V gene. V lost 1 base to trimming and J lost 5 bases; unmatched junction nucleotides: 4. The CDR3 is made up of 14 amino acids.

This clonotype was seen at least ten times. The rearrangement uses TRBV12-3 or TRBV12-4 and TRBJ2-7; 11 bases line up with TRBD1. The CDR3 has 14 amino acids. Unmatched junction bases numbered 8, after V lost 7 bases and J lost 6 bases. The CDR3 is CASTAGQGATEQYF. The DNA of the CDR3 is TGTGCCAGCACCGCCGGACAGGGGGCGACCGAGCAGTACTTC.

There are many counts of this clonotype. V usage is TRBV4-3 and J usage is TRBJ1-2; tentatively, D is TRBD1 (5 bases). Germline V gene sequence: CDR1 LGHNA, CDR2 YSLEER. The CDR3 has 15 amino acids. Trimming removed 0 bases from V and 4 bases from J, with 12 bases in between. The CDR3 here is CASSQDQGASYGYTF. The CDR3 DNA reads TGCGCCAGCAGCCAAGATCAGGGTGCCAGCTATGGCTACACCTTC.

This clonotype was seen a handful of times. The chain carries TRBV20-1 and TRBJ2-7; D might be TRBD2 (5 bases). The germline V gene encodes CDR1 DFQATT and CDR2 SNEGSKA (reference sequence). V was pared by 3 bases and J by 2 bases, with 14 bases between. The CDR3 contains 14 residues. CDR3 DNA: TGCAGTGCTAGGACTCAGGACTTTGCCTACGAGCAGTACTTC. Encoded protein: CSARTQDFAYEQYF.